A selection of T cell receptor beta chains follows, all from one sample in a study of T-cell reconstitution after alpha-beta-depleted transplantation in children. TCRdb passed the PCR reads through MiXCR, listing each CDR3 protein once. This table holds 550,000 to 600,000 distinct CDR3 sequences, approximately 22% found once. The sequencing here drew on PBMCs, mostly from graft donor cells, taken 360 days after TCRalphabeta/CD19-depleted stem cell transplant. The source is a boy under three years old who had a stem cell transplant for acute myeloid leukemia, so the T cells may come from the graft donor. The conserved cysteine and the conserved F or W are not part of the CDR3 here. The order of the fields is V gene, J gene, CDR3 protein.

TRBV7-6,TRBJ2-3,ASSQSGGRDTQY
TRBV6-5,TRBJ2-5,ASSYGGLATLQETQY
TRBV5-1,TRBJ2-5,ASSWQDDKETQY
TRBV6-6,TRBJ1-1,ASSYPRATEAF
TRBV20-1,TRBJ2-6,SAEKAVGGSGANVLT
TRBV10-3,TRBJ2-3,AISRTSGTDTQY
TRBV12-3/TRBV12-4,TRBJ1-5,ASGGQASNQPQH
TRBV20-1,TRBJ1-2,SASWSYGYT
TRBV5-5,TRBJ1-5,ASSQTGAGNQPQH
TRBV20-1,TRBJ1-6,SARSRVDSPLH
TRBV20-1,TRBJ2-1,SASPLAGDNEQF
TRBV6-5,TRBJ2-2,ASSSLPGQGGVRELF
TRBV4-3,TRBJ2-1,ASSQDRKYNEQF
TRBV21-1,TRBJ2-7,ASSHMDRAYEQY
TRBV29-1,TRBJ2-1,SVLGGKRYNEQF
TRBV7-2,TRBJ2-5,ASSLGGAQVDQY
TRBV7-2,TRBJ2-7,ASSLGDRGNSGQY
TRBV5-1,TRBJ2-3,ASSPGQRVVWYTDTQY
TRBV11-3,TRBJ2-5,ASSLASGGEETQY
TRBV15,TRBJ2-5,ATSRDGGRGRETQY
TRBV4-3,TRBJ2-7,ASSQDLGQGVSYEQY
TRBV12-3/TRBV12-4,TRBJ1-3,ASSFWRVEDTIY
TRBV28,TRBJ1-3,ASSLGVVSGNTIY
TRBV25-1,TRBJ2-3,ASSEALGGPAYTDTQY
TRBV7-9,TRBJ2-2,ASSSSTPGELF
TRBV10-3,TRBJ2-3,AISTGTGVTDTQY
TRBV7-2,TRBJ2-3,ASSLVAGGPADTQY
TRBV29-1,TRBJ1-5,SVAGGGGQPQH
TRBV11-2,TRBJ1-1,ASSLPRGGEWMNTEAF
TRBV29-1,TRBJ2-1,SVGVEQF
TRBV14,TRBJ1-5,ASSQALGRQPVYSNQPQH
TRBV12-3/TRBV12-4,TRBJ1-2,ATASIHGTTGYT
TRBV5-1,TRBJ2-1,ASSFPGQSSADEQF
TRBV11-2,TRBJ2-2,ASSLDVLSRELF
TRBV7-2,TRBJ2-7,ASSLASGGLTYEQY
TRBV7-2,TRBJ2-3,ASSQVSGRDTQY
TRBV12-3/TRBV12-4,TRBJ1-1,ASSLARGRGGRDEAF
TRBV12-3/TRBV12-4,TRBJ2-2,ASSSPSPTGRTGELF
TRBV6-5,TRBJ1-2,ASGDTNNYGYT
TRBV11-2,TRBJ2-1,ASSLDRVQVISSYNEQF
TRBV6-1,TRBJ1-5,ASSIGTARNQPQH
TRBV20-1,TRBJ1-4,SASVGQVPTNEKLF
TRBV20-1,TRBJ2-5,SSREGGETQY
TRBV6-1,TRBJ1-3,ASSPLTGFSGNTIY
TRBV7-6,TRBJ2-1,ASSLVYSGGADEQF
TRBV15,TRBJ2-7,ATSRDRGTGLYEQY
TRBV6-6,TRBJ2-1,VVSTNNLEQF
TRBV11-2,TRBJ2-2,ASISRAGELF
TRBV20-1,TRBJ2-3,SARMLTTDTQY
TRBV11-3,TRBJ2-5,ASSLDSGTLKETQY